This TCR beta chain is from a study of T cells after yellow fever vaccination. Study results and caveats: Subsequent to the booster, the majority of primary-vaccination clones reappeared (roughly 97% CD4, 70% to 90% CD8).

This clonotype was counted a few times. Its specificity is unknown. Looked up from germline, CDR1 is SGHRS and CDR2 is YFSETQ. V was pared by 0 bases and J by 0 bases, with 3 bases of the junction left unmatched. This CDR3 comprises 16 residues. In TCRdb, the 5' RACE reads were re-called with MiXCR into one record per CDR3 protein. The sample includes 620,000 or so distinct CDR3 sequences, roughly 12% of them seen just once. This TCR derives from a man between 25 and 39 years old who received the YFV17D yellow fever vaccine. This material consisted of PBMCs, taken on the day of the yellow fever booster vaccination. The chain employs TRBV5-1 and TRBJ2-7, with 10 nucleotides matching TRBD2. The CDR3 region is CASSLDTSGTSYEQYF. DNA of the CDR3: TGCGCCAGCAGCTTGGATACTAGCGGGACCTCCTACGAGCAGTACTTC.